This T cell receptor beta chain was sequenced during a study of spatial heterogeneity in lung cancer. Time point described: sample taken at primary tumor resection. Samples were donated by 72 untreated early-stage non-small cell lung cancer patients. Without sorting, whole RNA was sequenced from tumor, nontumor lung or frozen PBMC. The germline V and J ends were trimmed by 5 bases and 4 bases, with 11 bases remaining between them. Germline-derived CDR1 and CDR2 are MNHEY and SVGEGT. The CDR3 is made up of 13 amino acids. TCR cDNA molecules each carried a unique molecular identifier. TCRdb itself ran the 5' RACE reads through MiXCR, one entry per CDR3 protein. The sample holds about 12,000 distinct CDR3 sequences, around 4.1% seen once.

This clonotype was obtained from a male donor with early-stage non-small cell lung cancer. The rearrangement joins TRBV6-2 or TRBV6-3 to TRBJ1-1; the D gene is possibly TRBD1 (5 bases). The specimen comprised PBMCs, sampled at surgery. CDR3 in amino acids: CASSLQGGTEAFF. CDR3 DNA: TGTGCCAGCAGTCTGCAGGGAGGCACTGAAGCTTTCTTT.